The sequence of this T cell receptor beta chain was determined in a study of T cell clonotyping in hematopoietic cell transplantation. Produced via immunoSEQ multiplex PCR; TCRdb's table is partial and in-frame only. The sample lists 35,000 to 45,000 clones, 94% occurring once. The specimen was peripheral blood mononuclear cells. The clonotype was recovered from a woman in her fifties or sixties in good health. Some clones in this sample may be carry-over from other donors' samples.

This CDR3 reads CASSLSLGGAENYGYTF. The CDR3 nucleotides are TGTGCCAGCAGTTTATCCCTCGGAGGGGCAGAAAACTATGGCTACACCTTC. The rearrangement links TRBV28 to TRBJ1-2; a weak D match, TRBD1 (5 bases). V dropped 1 base and J dropped 2 bases, with 17 bases sitting between them. CDR1 is MDHEN, CDR2 SYDVKM, per germline. There are 17 residues in the CDR3.